Below, 24 T cell receptor beta chains from the same sample are listed, as sequenced in a study of cytomegalovirus exposure and HLA in healthy donors. Both 60 Vbeta primers and 13 Jbeta primers went into the PCR. TCRdb keeps only in-frame clones here, not all; method: immunoSEQ multiplex PCR. The profile shows about 120,000 clones, around 86% of them singletons. Sequenced sample: PBMCs. The receptors were sampled from a woman between 40 and 50 years old in good health and CMV-seronegative.

The CDR3 DNA sequence: TGCGCCAGCAGCTTGGCGGCTAGCGGAAACACAGATACGCAGTATTTT. It specifies CASSLAASGNTDTQYF. This chain joins TRBV5-1 and TRBJ2-3, with 7 positions matching TRBD2. This CDR3 has 16 residues. CDR1 is SGHRS, CDR2 YFSETQ, per germline. The J segment lost 2 bases and the V segment lost 0 bases, leaving 6 bases of the junction unmatched.

The chain is built from TRBV29-1 and TRBJ2-7; a possible D gene is TRBD1 (5 bases). CDR3 length: 12 amino acids. Trimming removed 5 bases at V and 1 base at J, with 9 bases between. Germline loops: CDR1 SQVTM, CDR2 ANQGSEA. The CDR3 nucleotides read TGCAGCGTTCGGACACATTCCTACGAGCAGTACTTC. Its translation is CSVRTHSYEQYF.

The chain uses TRBV11-1 and TRBJ2-5; 10 nucleotides match TRBD2. This CDR3 has 14 amino acids. Germline V lookup: CDR1 SGHAT, CDR2 FQDESV (reference sequence). V was clipped by 2 bases and J by 5 bases; unmatched bases: 2. CDR3 region: CASSLSGRDETQYF. CDR3 nucleotides: TGTGCCAGCAGCTTAAGCGGGAGGGACGAGACCCAGTACTTC.

The chain carries TRBV7-6 and TRBJ1-2; no reliable D call. V lost 1 base and J lost 8, with 17 bases in between. In germline, CDR1 is SGHVS, CDR2 FNYEAQ. The CDR3 totals 15 residues. CDR3 coding DNA: TGTGCCAGCAGCTTAGGAGGAGGCGGTTTCGGCGGCTACACCTTC. Residues: CASSLGGGGFGGYTF. Using reference TRBV7-6 and TRBJ1-2 for the parts outside the CDR3, the full variable domain is GAGVSQSPRYKVTKRGQDVALRCDPISGHVSLYWYRQALGQGPEFLTYFNYEAQQDKSGLPNDRFSAERPEGSISTLTIQRTEQRDSAMYRCASSLGGGGFGGYTFGSGTRLTVV.

This clone was counted a few times. This chain uses TRBV5-1 with TRBJ1-1; possibly TRBD1 for D (6 bases). Germline-derived CDR1 and CDR2 are SGHRS and YFSETQ. This CDR3 has 14 residues. V was trimmed by 5 bases and J by 5 bases, leaving 16 bases between them. CDR3 nucleotide sequence: TGCGCCAGCAGGTTAGAACAGGGTTCTACTGAAGCTTTCTTT. This gives the protein CASRLEQGSTEAFF.

The genes are TRBV5-1 and TRBJ2-1; a possible D gene is TRBD1 (6 bases). The CDR3 is made up of 16 amino acids. V lost 0 bases and J 4 bases, leaving 14 bases between the germline ends. The V gene's germline CDR1 is SGHRS and CDR2 YFSETQ. CDR3 in DNA: TGCGCCAGCAGCTTGGGCCCTGCTACAGGGTACAATGAGCAGTTCTTC. Its translation: CASSLGPATGYNEQFF.

This chain uses TRBV4-2 with TRBJ2-7, with D unclear. V was cut by 4 bases and J by 2 bases, with 6 bases left in between. The CDR3 is 12 amino acids. CDR1 is LGHNA and CDR2 is YNFKEQ in the germline V gene. CDR3 nucleotides: TGTGCCAGCAGCCCGTGGCCCTACGAGCAGTACTTC. Protein product: CASSPWPYEQYF.

This clone was observed once. This sequence joins TRBV11-2 and TRBJ2-5; a weak D match, TRBD1 (5 bases). The J call may be incorrect, as the DNA end agrees better with TRBJ2-7. The CDR3 contains 15 residues. From germline, CDR1 is SGHAT and CDR2 FQNNGV. The CDR3 region has the DNA TGTGCCAGCAGCTCACCCTCCAAGGACAAATACGAGCAGTACTTC. As protein: CASSSPSKDKYEQYF.

This chain joins TRBV5-4 and TRBJ2-5; D possibly corresponds to TRBD1 (6 bases). With 4 bases removed from V and 4 bases from J, the gap between germline ends came to 11 bases. Germline V gene data show CDR1 as SGHNT and CDR2 as YYREEE (reference sequence). The CDR3 contains 13 residues. CDR3 loop: CASSLQGGETQYF. The CDR3 nucleotides are TGTGCCAGCAGCCTCCAAGGGGGAGAGACCCAGTACTTC.

The J gene is TRBJ2-7, the V gene TRBV4-3, with 8 bases matching TRBD2. The V and J ends lost 1 base and 4 bases, in that order; junction bases with no gene match: 18. This CDR3 contains 19 residues. Germline V CDR1 and CDR2: LGHNA, YSLEER. As DNA, the CDR3 is TGCGCCAGCAGCCAAGTAGCCCAGAAGGTCACTAGCGGAGAATACGAGCAGTACTTC. Protein sequence: CASSQVAQKVTSGEYEQYF.

The rearrangement uses TRBV18 and TRBJ2-3; 9 nucleotides line up with TRBD1. The CDR3 has 17 amino acids. Per the germline V gene, CDR1 is KGHSH and CDR2 is LQKENI. The ends lost 3 bases at V and 8 bases at J; junction bases unmatched: 15. As DNA, the CDR3 is TGTGCCAGCTCACCTATCCAGGACAGGGGTTGGGCTGGTACGCAGTATTTT. Its translation is CASSPIQDRGWAGTQYF.

The genes are TRBV19 and TRBJ2-3; 9 bases line up with TRBD2. CDR1 LNHDA and CDR2 SQIVND come from the germline V gene (reference sequence). V shed 0 bases, J shed 5 bases, and the junction held 15 bases outside the gene matches. The CDR3 is 19 amino acids. The CDR3, as DNA: TGTGCCAGTAGTATAGAATCCACCCTTGGCGGGGGGGCTCAAGATACGCAGTATTTT. Protein sequence: CASSIESTLGGGAQDTQYF.

CDR3 in amino acids: CASRGGNYEQYF. CDR3 DNA: TGTGCCAGCAGAGGAGGGAATTACGAGCAGTACTTC. V and J are TRBV2 and TRBJ2-7, with D perhaps matching TRBD2 (6 bases). Germline values: CDR1 SNHLY, CDR2 FYNNEI. V lost 6 bases to trimming and J lost 4 bases, with 10 bases between them. This CDR3 has 12 residues.

The chain employs TRBV5-8 and TRBJ2-6; the match to TRBD1 covers 7 bases. The CDR3 sequence is 14 residues long. V dropped 9 bases and J dropped 1; count of bases not matched to a gene: 4. Per the germline V gene, CDR1 is SGHTS and CDR2 is YDEGEE. This chain's CDR3 is CATQTGSGANVLTF. The CDR3, as DNA: TGTGCCACCCAGACAGGGTCTGGGGCCAACGTCCTGACTTTC.

This clone was seen only once. The rearrangement links TRBV20-1 to TRBJ2-3; D not certain. Germline V CDR1 and CDR2: DFQATT, SNEGSKA (reference sequence). This CDR3 region has 11 residues. The ends were cut back, 3 bases at V and 14 bases at J, with 15 bases in the middle. The CDR3: CSARVSGPAYF. CDR3 nucleotide sequence: TGCAGTGCTAGGGTATCAGGTCCTGCGTATTTT.

CDR3 in amino acids: CASREDDWGNQPQHF. The CDR3 region has the DNA TGTGCCAGCAGGGAGGACGATTGGGGCAATCAGCCCCAGCATTTT. V gene TRBV2 combines with J gene TRBJ1-5; D remains unclear. The CDR3 runs 15 residues. The V end was cut by 6 bases, the J end by 2 bases, with 14 bases between. Per germline, CDR1 SNHLY and CDR2 FYNNEI.

The chain employs TRBV6-1 and TRBJ1-6; D perhaps matches TRBD1 (5 bases). The germline V gene has CDR1 MNHNS and CDR2 SASEGT. V was pared by 8 bases and J by 1 base, with 9 bases between. CDR3 length: 14 residues. The DNA for the CDR3 is TGTGCCAGCCTGGGGGGATCCTATAATTCACCCCTCCACTTT. Translation gives CASLGGSYNSPLHF.

This chain connects TRBV6-5 to TRBJ2-3; D is perhaps TRBD2 (6 bases). The CDR3 is 12 amino acids. Germline CDR1 is MNHEY and CDR2 is SVGAGI. Trimming shortened V by 5 bases and J by 5 bases, and 8 bases separated the two germline ends. The chain's CDR3 is CASSKGGDTQYF. CDR3 sequence (DNA): TGTGCCAGCAGTAAGGGAGGAGATACGCAGTATTTT.

This chain uses TRBV6-1 with TRBJ1-1; D might be TRBD1 (6 bases). CDR3 length: 15 amino acids. Trimming pared 7 bases from V and 3 bases from J, leaving 18 bases between. CDR1 and CDR2 from the germline V gene are MNHNS and SASEGT. The CDR3 nucleotides read TGTGCCAGCAAATACGCCGACAGGTTGGACACTGAAGCTTTCTTT. It translates to CASKYADRLDTEAFF.

The rearrangement links TRBV4-3 to TRBJ1-2; 8 nucleotides align to TRBD1. In germline, CDR1 is LGHNA, CDR2 YSLEER. V was clipped by 1 base and J by 6 bases; unmatched bases: 1. The CDR3 is 13 residues long. The CDR3 region has the DNA TGCGCCAGCAGCCAAGCAGGGGGCAATGGCTACACCTTC. Translation gives CASSQAGGNGYTF.

The chain carries TRBV5-1 and TRBJ2-7; 9 bases map to TRBD1. J was trimmed by 0 bases and V by 4 bases; bases with no gene match: 2. The CDR3 is 14 residues long. CDR1 is SGHRS and CDR2 is YFSETQ in the germline V gene. The CDR3 is CASSAGQGSYEQYF. As DNA, the CDR3 is TGCGCCAGCAGCGCGGGACAGGGCTCCTACGAGCAGTACTTC.

This chain links TRBV28 with TRBJ1-3, with TRBD1 matching 7 bases. The trim removed 2 bases at V and 3 bases at J, leaving 4 bases unmatched. This CDR3 region has 15 residues. Germline V gene lookup returns CDR1 MDHEN and CDR2 SYDVKM. CDR3 DNA sequence: TGTGCCAGCAGTTTAAAGGGGGCAGGTGGAAACACCATATATTTT. It codes for CASSLKGAGGNTIYF. Looking up the rest from reference TRBV28 and TRBJ1-3 gives the full variable domain: DVKVTQSSRYLVKRTGEKVFLECVQDMDHENMFWYRQDPGLGLRLIYFSYDVKMKEKGDIPEGYSVSREKKERFSLILESASTNQTSMYLCASSLKGAGGNTIYFGEGSWLTVV.

V and J are TRBV2 and TRBJ2-1; 9 nucleotides agree with TRBD2. Per the germline V gene, CDR1 is SNHLY and CDR2 is FYNNEI. V was pared by 6 bases and J by 8 bases, with 5 bases of the junction left unmatched. The length of the CDR3 is 13 residues. This CDR3 is CASRTGTSYEQFF. As DNA, the CDR3 is TGTGCCAGCAGAACCGGGACTAGCTATGAGCAGTTCTTC.

This sequence joins TRBV25-1 and TRBJ1-6; 8 bases match TRBD1. Germline CDR1 reads MGHDK; CDR2 reads SYGVNS. The CDR3 covers 13 residues. J gave up 7 bases and V 6 bases, and 2 bases lay outside the gene matches. The CDR3 nucleotides are TGTGCCAGCAGGGACAGGGAGAATTCACCCCTCCACTTT. This encodes CASRDRENSPLHF.